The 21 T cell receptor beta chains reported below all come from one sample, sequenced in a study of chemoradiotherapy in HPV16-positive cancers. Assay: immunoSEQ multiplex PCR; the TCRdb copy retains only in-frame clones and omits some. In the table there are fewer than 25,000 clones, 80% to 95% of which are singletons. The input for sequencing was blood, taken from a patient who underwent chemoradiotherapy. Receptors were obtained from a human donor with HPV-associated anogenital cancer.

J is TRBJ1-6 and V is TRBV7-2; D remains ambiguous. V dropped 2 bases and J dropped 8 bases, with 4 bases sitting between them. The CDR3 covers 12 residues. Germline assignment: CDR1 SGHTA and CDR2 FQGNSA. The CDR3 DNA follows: TGTGCCAGCAGCTTAAAGTATTCACCCCTCCACTTT. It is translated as CASSLKYSPLHF.

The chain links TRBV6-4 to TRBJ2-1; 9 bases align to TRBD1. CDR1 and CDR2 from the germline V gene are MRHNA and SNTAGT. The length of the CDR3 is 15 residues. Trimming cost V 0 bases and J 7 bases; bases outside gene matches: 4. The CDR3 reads CASSDSVQGANEQFF. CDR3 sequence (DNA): TGTGCCAGCAGTGACTCTGTACAGGGGGCGAATGAGCAGTTCTTC.

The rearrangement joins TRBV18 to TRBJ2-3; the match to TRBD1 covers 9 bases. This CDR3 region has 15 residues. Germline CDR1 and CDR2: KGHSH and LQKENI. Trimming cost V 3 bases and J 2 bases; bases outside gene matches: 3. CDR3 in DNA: TGTGCCAGCTCACCCCGGACAGGGGACACAGATACGCAGTATTTT. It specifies CASSPRTGDTDTQYF.

CDR3 sequence reads: CASSYDPQGNTEAFF. The CDR3 bases are TGTGCCAGCAGTTACGACCCCCAGGGGAACACTGAAGCTTTCTTT. The rearrangement uses TRBV6-5 and TRBJ1-1, with D possibly TRBD1 on 5 matching bases. Trimming left V 2 bases short and J 1 base short, with 11 bases between. The germline CDR1 and CDR2 sequences are MNHEY and SVGAGI. The CDR3 extends over 15 amino acids.

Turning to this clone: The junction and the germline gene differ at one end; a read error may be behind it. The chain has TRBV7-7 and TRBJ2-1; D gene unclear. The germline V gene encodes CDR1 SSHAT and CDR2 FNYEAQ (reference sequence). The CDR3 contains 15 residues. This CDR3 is CASSLGVGLGNEQFF. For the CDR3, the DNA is TGTGCTAGCAGCTTAGGTGTCGGGTTGGGGAATGAGCAGTTCTTC.

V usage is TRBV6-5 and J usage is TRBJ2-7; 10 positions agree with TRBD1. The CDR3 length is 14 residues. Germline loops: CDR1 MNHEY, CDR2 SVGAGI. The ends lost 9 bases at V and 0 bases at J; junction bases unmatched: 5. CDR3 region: CASRQGASSYEQYF. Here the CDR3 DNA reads TGTGCCAGTCGACAGGGGGCTAGCTCCTACGAGCAGTACTTC.

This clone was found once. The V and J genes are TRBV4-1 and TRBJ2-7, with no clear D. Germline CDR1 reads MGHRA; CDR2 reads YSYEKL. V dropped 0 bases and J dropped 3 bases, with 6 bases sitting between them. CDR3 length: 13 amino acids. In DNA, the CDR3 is TGCGCCAGCAGCCAAGAAAATTACTACGAGCAGTACTTC. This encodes CASSQENYYEQYF.

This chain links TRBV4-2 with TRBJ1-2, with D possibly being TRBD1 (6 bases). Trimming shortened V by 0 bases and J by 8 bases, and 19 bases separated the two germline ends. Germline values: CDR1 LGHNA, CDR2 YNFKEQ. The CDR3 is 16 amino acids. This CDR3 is CASSQDVLPRGVGYTF. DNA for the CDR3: TGTGCCAGCAGCCAAGATGTCCTCCCCAGGGGAGTCGGCTACACCTTC.

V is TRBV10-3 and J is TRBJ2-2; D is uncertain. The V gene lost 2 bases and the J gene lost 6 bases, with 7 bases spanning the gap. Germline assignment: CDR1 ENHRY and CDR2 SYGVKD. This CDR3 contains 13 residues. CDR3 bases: TGTGCCATCAGTGAGAGCTTCGCCGGGGAGCTGTTTTTT. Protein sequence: CAISESFAGELFF.

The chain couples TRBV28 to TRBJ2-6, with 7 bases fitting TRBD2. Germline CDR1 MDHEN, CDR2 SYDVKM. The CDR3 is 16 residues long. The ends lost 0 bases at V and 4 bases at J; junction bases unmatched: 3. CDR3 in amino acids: CASSLWGGPGANVLTF. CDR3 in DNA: TGTGCCAGCAGTTTATGGGGAGGGCCCGGGGCCAACGTCCTGACTTTC.

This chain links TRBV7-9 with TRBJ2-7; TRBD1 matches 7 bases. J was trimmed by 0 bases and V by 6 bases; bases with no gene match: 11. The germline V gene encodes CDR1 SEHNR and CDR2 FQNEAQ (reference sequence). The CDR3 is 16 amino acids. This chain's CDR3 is CASSTPGQRNSYEQYF. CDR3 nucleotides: TGTGCCAGCAGTACTCCGGGACAGCGAAACTCCTACGAGCAGTACTTC. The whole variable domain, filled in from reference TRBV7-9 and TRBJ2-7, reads DTGVSQNPRHKITKRGQNVTFRCDPISEHNRLYWYRQTLGQGPEFLTYFQNEAQLEKSRLLSDRFSAERPKGSFSTLEIQRTEQGDSAMYLCASSTPGQRNSYEQYFGPGTRLTVT.

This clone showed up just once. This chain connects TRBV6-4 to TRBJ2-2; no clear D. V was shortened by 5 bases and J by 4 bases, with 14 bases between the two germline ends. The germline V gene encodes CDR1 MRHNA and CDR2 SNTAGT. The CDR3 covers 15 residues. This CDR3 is CASSPDPDGTGELFF. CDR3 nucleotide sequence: TGTGCCAGCAGTCCGGACCCAGATGGCACCGGGGAGCTGTTTTTT.

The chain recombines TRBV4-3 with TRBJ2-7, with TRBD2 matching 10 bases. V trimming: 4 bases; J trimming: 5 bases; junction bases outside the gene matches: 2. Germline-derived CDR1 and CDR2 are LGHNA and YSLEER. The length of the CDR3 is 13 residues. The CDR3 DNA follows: TGCGCCAGCAGCCCTGGACTAGCGGACGAGCAGTACTTC. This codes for CASSPGLADEQYF.

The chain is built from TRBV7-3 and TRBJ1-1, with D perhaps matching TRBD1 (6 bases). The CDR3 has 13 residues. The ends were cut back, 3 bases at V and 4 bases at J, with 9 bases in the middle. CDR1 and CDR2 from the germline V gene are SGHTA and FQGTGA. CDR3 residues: CASSFRGGTEAFF. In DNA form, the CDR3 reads TGTGCCAGCAGCTTTAGGGGGGGCACTGAAGCTTTCTTT.

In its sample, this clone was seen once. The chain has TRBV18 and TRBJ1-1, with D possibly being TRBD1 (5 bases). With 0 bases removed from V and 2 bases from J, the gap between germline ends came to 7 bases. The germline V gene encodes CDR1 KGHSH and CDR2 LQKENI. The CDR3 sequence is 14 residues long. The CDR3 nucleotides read TGTGCCAGCTCACCACCGAGGGGAAACACTGAAGCTTTCTTT. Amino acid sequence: CASSPPRGNTEAFF.

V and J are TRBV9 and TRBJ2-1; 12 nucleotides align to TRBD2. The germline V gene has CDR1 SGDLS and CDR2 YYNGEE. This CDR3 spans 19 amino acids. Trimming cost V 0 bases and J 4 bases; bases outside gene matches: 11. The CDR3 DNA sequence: TGTGCCAGCAGCGTAGCGTCACTAGCGGGGGGCCCCCGGTACAATGAGCAGTTCTTC. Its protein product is CASSVASLAGGPRYNEQFF.

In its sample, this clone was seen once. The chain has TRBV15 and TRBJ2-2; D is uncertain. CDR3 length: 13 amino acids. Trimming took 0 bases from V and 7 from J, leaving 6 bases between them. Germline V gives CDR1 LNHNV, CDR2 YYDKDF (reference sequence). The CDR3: CATSRDSDGELFF. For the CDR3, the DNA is TGTGCCACCAGCAGAGATTCGGACGGGGAGCTGTTTTTT.

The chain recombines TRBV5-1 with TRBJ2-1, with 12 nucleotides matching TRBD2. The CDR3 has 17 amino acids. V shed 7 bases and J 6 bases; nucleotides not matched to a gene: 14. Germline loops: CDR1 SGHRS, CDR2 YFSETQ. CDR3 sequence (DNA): TGCGCCAGCTGCGATGGGCTAGCGGGAGGGCCTTCCAATGAGCAGTTCTTC. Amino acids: CASCDGLAGGPSNEQFF.

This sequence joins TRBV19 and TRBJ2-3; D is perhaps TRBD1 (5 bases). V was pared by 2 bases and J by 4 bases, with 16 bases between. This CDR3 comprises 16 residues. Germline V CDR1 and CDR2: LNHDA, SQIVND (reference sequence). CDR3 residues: CASSIRGSKGPDTQYF. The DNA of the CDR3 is TGTGCCAGTAGTATAAGGGGTAGCAAGGGCCCAGATACGCAGTATTTT.

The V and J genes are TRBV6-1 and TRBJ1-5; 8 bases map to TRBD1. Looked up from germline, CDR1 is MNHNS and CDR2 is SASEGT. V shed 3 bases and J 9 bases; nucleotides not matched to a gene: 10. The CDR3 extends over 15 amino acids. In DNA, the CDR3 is TGTGCCAGCAGTGAGTCCCGGGACAGGTTTTCGCCCCAGCATTTT. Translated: CASSESRDRFSPQHF.

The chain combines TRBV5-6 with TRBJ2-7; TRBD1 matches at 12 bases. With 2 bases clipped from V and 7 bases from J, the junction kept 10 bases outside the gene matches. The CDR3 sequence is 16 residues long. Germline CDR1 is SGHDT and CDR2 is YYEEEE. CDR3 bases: TGTGCCAGCAGCTTACTCCGGGGACAGGGGGCGGATGAGCAGTACTTC. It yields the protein CASSLLRGQGADEQYF.